The subject of this entry is one T cell receptor (beta chain). Antigen specificity is unknown. Peripheral blood came from all dose cohorts at three timepoints. This sample was taken from a study of OX40 agonist ivuxolimab in advanced cancers. The protocol was immunoSEQ multiplex PCR, while the TCRdb copy is restricted to in-frame clones and leaves out a portion. The sample lists 55,000 to 70,000 clones, under 85% occurring once. The germline V and J ends were trimmed by 3 bases and 4 bases, with 10 bases remaining between them. CDR1 is MGHRA and CDR2 is YSYEKL in the germline V gene. This CDR3 spans 15 amino acids. General observations from the study: CD4+ and CD8+ blood T cells expanded clonally by week 6 at 0.1 to 3.0 mg/kg. Researchers report that CD8+ T cells had, on average, more expanded clones than CD4+.

The chain combines TRBV4-1 with TRBJ2-6; possible D gene TRBD2, 6 bases. Sequenced here: CD4+ or CD8+ T cells sorted from blood, sampled in a trial of the OX40 agonist ivuxolimab. The origin of this receptor is an adult with an advanced solid tumor such as melanoma, head and neck, liver or kidney cancer. The CDR3 DNA is TGCGCCAGCAGCCAGCAGGCGGGAGGGGCCAACGTCCTGACTTTC. The encoded protein is CASSQQAGGANVLTF.